This T cell receptor beta chain comes out of a study of T cell responses to AZD1222 COVID-19 vaccine. The method was immunoSEQ multiplex PCR; TCRdb's version includes in-frame clones alone and lacks a portion of them. The sample has approximately 60,000 clones; approximately 84% are singletons. Points from the study as a whole: Mostly white British, mostly female donors; authors suggested clonal diversity may be underestimated.

Remarks on this clone: Antigen: not known.

The V gene lost 6 bases and the J gene lost 3 bases, with 23 bases spanning the gap. The CDR3 is 17 amino acids. Germline CDR1 SNHLY, CDR2 FYNNEI. V and J are TRBV2 and TRBJ1-2, with D unresolved. Sample: peripheral blood, taken on day 0 of AZD1222 vaccination. The sequence derives from an adult in good health. The CDR3 nucleotides are TGTGCCAGCAGGGAGGTACGATTGAGGAATAGACACTATGGCTACACCTTC. Its translation is CASREVRLRNRHYGYTF.